These 10 T cell receptor beta chains share one sample of origin, sequenced in a study of early T cells in non-severe SARS-CoV-2 infection. TCRdb called the 5' RACE reads again in MiXCR, with one record for every CDR3 protein. This repertoire shows 35,000 to 50,000 distinct CDR3 sequences, around 6.1% found once; its top ten account for around 12%. Material for sequencing was whole blood. The receptors here all came from an adult who was a healthcare worker with PCR-confirmed SARS-CoV-2 infection or an uninfected control (not recorded which).

The table lists this clonotype with many counts. The CDR3 reads CASSPGQPGTGELFF. For the CDR3, the DNA is TGTGCCAGCAGCCCGGGACAGCCGGGCACCGGGGAGCTGTTTTTT. The chain employs TRBV7-3 and TRBJ2-2, with 7 bases fitting TRBD1. The germline gives CDR1 SGHTA, CDR2 FQGTGA. The CDR3 loop spans 15 amino acids. J lost 4 bases, V lost 5 bases, and 7 bases had no gene match. Complete variable domain (other parts from reference TRBV7-3 and TRBJ2-2): GAGVSQTPSNKVTEKGKYVELRCDPISGHTALYWYRQSLGQGPEFLIYFQGTGAADDSGLPNDRFFAVRPEGSVSTLKIQRTERGDSAVYLCASSPGQPGTGELFFGEGSRLTVL.

This clonotype was counted at least ten times. The chain joins TRBV6-5 to TRBJ2-3; D possibly corresponds to TRBD2 (6 bases). Trimming left V 8 bases short and J 0 bases short, with 12 bases between. This CDR3 region has 14 residues. In germline, CDR1 is MNHEY, CDR2 SVGAGI. CDR3 in amino acids: CASQRGLSTDTQYF. The DNA for the CDR3 is TGTGCCAGCCAACGGGGGTTAAGCACAGATACGCAGTATTTT.

Comments on this clonotype: A much larger clone differs from this one at a single base, so this may be a read error. V gene TRBV3-1 combines with J gene TRBJ2-3; 12 nucleotides agree with TRBD2. Unmatched junction bases numbered 15, after V lost 5 bases and J lost 6 bases. The V gene's germline CDR1 is LGHDT and CDR2 YNNKEL (reference sequence). The CDR3 covers 18 residues. In DNA form, the CDR3 reads TGTGCCAGCAGCATCTTCAGCCTAGCGGGGGGGCAGAGGGATACGCAGTATTTT. Its translation: CASSIFSLAGGQRDTQYF.

There are a few counts of this clonotype. The V gene is TRBV11-3, the J gene TRBJ2-1, with a weak D call TRBD2 (6 bases). The germline V and J ends were trimmed by 5 bases and 4 bases, with 18 bases remaining between them. Germline V gene sequence: CDR1 SGHNT, CDR2 YENEEA. CDR3 size: 16 residues. Here the CDR3 DNA reads TGTGCCAGCAGCCCGGGACCGCGGGGATTGTACAATGAGCAGTTCTTC. It yields the protein CASSPGPRGLYNEQFF.

There are many counts of this clonotype. The chain has TRBV9 and TRBJ2-3, with TRBD2 as a possible D gene (5 bases). This CDR3 comprises 14 residues. V was pared by 0 bases and J by 6 bases, with 11 bases between. Germline CDR1 is SGDLS and CDR2 is YYNGEE. The CDR3 here is CASSVGLAPDTQYF. CDR3 in DNA: TGTGCCAGCAGCGTAGGGCTAGCACCCGATACGCAGTATTTT.

This clonotype was detected a few times. This rearrangement joins TRBV12-3 or TRBV12-4 to TRBJ2-3; no firm D call. The CDR3 is 11 amino acids. V was pared by 5 bases and J by 7 bases, with 7 bases between. CDR3 nucleotide sequence: TGTGCCAGCAGTGCCAGCTATACGCAGTATTTT. Its translation: CASSASYTQYF.

This clonotype has at least ten counts. The rearrangement uses TRBV6-6 and TRBJ1-1; D remains ambiguous. This CDR3 spans 13 amino acids. The V and J ends lost 2 bases and 1 base respectively, with 5 bases between them. Germline V gives CDR1 MNHNY, CDR2 SVGAGI (reference sequence). The CDR3 reads CASSYDANTEAFF. The CDR3 bases are TGTGCCAGCAGTTACGACGCGAACACTGAAGCTTTCTTT.

The chain couples TRBV11-2 to TRBJ1-1; 7 nucleotides align to TRBD1. CDR3 length: 13 amino acids. V lost 1 base and J lost 10; bases outside the gene matches: 6. Germline lookup yields CDR1 SGHAT and CDR2 FQNNGV. This chain's CDR3 is CASSLGVAGGAFF. The CDR3 bases are TGTGCCAGCAGCTTAGGGGTAGCAGGGGGAGCTTTCTTT.

This clonotype is medium-sized by share. The rearrangement uses TRBV6-5 and TRBJ2-7, with 10 bases identical to TRBD1. V lost 2 bases and J lost 4; bases outside the gene matches: 2. Germline CDR1 reads MNHEY; CDR2 reads SVGAGI. CDR3 length: 14 residues. The CDR3 is CASSYLGQGYEQYF. The CDR3, as DNA: TGTGCCAGCAGTTACCTGGGACAGGGGTACGAGCAGTACTTC.

A few counts support this clonotype. The chain is built from TRBV13 and TRBJ2-2, with D tentatively TRBD1 (5 bases). The CDR3 contains 16 residues. CDR1 is PRHDT, CDR2 FYEKMQ, per germline (reference sequence). Trimming pared 5 bases from V and 5 bases from J, leaving 18 bases between. The CDR3 sequence is CASSAKGVLWTGELFF. CDR3 nucleotide sequence: TGTGCCAGCAGCGCAAAAGGGGTTCTTTGGACCGGGGAGCTGTTTTTT.